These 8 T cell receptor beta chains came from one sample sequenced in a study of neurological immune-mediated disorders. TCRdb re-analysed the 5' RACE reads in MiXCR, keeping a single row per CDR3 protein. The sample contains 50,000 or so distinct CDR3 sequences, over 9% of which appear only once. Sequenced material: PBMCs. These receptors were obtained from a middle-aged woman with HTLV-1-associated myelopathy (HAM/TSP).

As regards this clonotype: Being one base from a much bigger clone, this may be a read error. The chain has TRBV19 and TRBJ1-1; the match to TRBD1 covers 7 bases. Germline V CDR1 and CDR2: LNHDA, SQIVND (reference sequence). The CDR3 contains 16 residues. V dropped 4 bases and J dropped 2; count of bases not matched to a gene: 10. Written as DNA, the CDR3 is TGTGCCAGTAGTAGGACAGGTCCAAGGATTAACACTGAAGCTTTCTTT. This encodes CASSRTGPRINTEAFF.

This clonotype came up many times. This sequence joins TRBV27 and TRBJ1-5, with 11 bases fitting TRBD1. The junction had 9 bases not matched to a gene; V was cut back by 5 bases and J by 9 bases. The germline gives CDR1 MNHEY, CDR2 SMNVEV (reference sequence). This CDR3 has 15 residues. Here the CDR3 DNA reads TGTGCCAGCAGTCCTGGGACAGGGGGTGGTTCGCCCCAGCATTTT. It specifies CASSPGTGGGSPQHF.

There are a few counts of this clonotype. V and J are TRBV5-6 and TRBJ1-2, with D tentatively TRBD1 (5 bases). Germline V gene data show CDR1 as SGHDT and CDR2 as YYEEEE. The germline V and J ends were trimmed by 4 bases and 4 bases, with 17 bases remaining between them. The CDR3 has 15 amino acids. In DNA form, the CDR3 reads TGTGCCAGCAGCGGCGTAAAAAGGGGACCCTATGGCTACACCTTC. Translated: CASSGVKRGPYGYTF.

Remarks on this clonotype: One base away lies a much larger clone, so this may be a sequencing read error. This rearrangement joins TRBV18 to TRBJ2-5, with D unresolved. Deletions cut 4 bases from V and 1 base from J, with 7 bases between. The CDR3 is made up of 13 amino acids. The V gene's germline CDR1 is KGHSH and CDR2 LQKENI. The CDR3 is CASSQWGQETQYF. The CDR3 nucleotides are TGTGCCAGCTCACAGTGGGGCCAAGAGACCCAGTACTTC.

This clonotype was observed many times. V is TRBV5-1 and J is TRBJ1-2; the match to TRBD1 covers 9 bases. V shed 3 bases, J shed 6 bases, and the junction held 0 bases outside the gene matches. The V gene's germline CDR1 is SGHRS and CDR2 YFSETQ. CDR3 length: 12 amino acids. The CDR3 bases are TGCGCCAGCAGCTGGGACAGGGATGGCTACACCTTC. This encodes CASSWDRDGYTF.

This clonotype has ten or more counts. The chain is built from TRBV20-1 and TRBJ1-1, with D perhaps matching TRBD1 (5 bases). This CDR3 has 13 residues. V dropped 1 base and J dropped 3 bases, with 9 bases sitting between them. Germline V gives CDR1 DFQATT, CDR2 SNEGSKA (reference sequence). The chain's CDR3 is CSARGQGHTEAFF. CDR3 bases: TGCAGTGCTAGAGGGCAGGGTCACACTGAAGCTTTCTTT.

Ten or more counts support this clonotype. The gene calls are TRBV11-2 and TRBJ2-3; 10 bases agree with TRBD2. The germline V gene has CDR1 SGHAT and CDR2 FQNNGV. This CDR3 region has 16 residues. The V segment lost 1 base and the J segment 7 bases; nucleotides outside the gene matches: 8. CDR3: CASSLGRAGGFNTQYF. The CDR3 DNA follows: TGTGCCAGCAGCTTAGGGCGAGCGGGGGGGTTTAATACGCAGTATTTT.

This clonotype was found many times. CDR3 residues: CASSGSGTGTYGYTF. Here the CDR3 DNA reads TGTGCCAGCAGTGGCTCCGGGACAGGAACCTATGGCTACACCTTC. The chain uses TRBV25-1 and TRBJ1-2; 8 positions agree with TRBD1. There are 15 residues in the CDR3. Losses at the gene ends were 4 bases for V and 4 bases for J; bases not matched to a gene: 8. Germline-derived CDR1 and CDR2 are MGHDK and SYGVNS.